The 26 T cell receptor beta chains presented below share a single source sample, sequenced in a study of beta chain features in type 1 diabetes. For these TCRs, the target antigens are not known. Study-wide results and caveats: Across all four CD4+ subsets, people with type 1 diabetes showed modestly shorter TCRB CDR3s.

The authors reverse transcribed all of the isolated RNA, so sequencing captured expressed TCRB transcripts. Clones were sequenced by immunoSEQ multiplex PCR, and TCRdb holds only the in-frame ones, with some missing. Among some 270,000 clones listed, approximately 11% were seen once. What was sequenced was naive CD4+ T cells from blood. These receptors were collected from a man aged 25-45 years with type 1 diabetes.

The sample holds a few counts of this clone. This chain uses TRBV19 with TRBJ2-6, with a weak D call TRBD1 (5 bases). V gave up 3 bases and J gave up 11 bases, with 17 bases separating them. This CDR3 is 15 amino acids long. Germline V gives CDR1 LNHDA, CDR2 SQIVND (reference sequence). CDR3 protein: CASSISLGDGYVLTF. CDR3 bases: TGTGCCAGTAGTATCTCCCTAGGGGATGGCTACGTCCTGACTTTC.

This clone was found a few times. V gene TRBV5-1 combines with J gene TRBJ1-1; D call uncertain. V dropped 0 bases and J dropped 4 bases, with 10 bases sitting between them. In germline, CDR1 is SGHRS, CDR2 YFSETQ. The CDR3 runs to 14 residues. The CDR3 DNA is TGCGCCAGCAGCTTGGCTGTCCCGTCCACTGAAGCTTTCTTT. It translates to CASSLAVPSTEAFF. Complete variable domain (other parts from reference TRBV5-1 and TRBJ1-1): KAGVTQTPRYLIKTRGQQVTLSCSPISGHRSVSWYQQTPGQGLQFLFEYFSETQRNKGNFPGRFSGRQFSNSRSEMNVSTLELGDSALYLCASSLAVPSTEAFFGQGTRLTVV.

The V call is TRBV4-2, the J call TRBJ1-3; 7 nucleotides match TRBD1. V lost 0 bases and J lost 0; bases outside the gene matches: 5. Germline V CDR1 and CDR2: LGHNA, YNFKEQ. This CDR3 is 17 amino acids long. The CDR3 reads CASSQETRQGSGNTIYF. The CDR3 nucleotides read TGTGCCAGCAGCCAAGAGACCCGACAGGGCTCTGGAAACACCATATATTTT.

This clone showed up just a few times. The rearrangement uses TRBV30 and TRBJ2-1, with TRBD2 as a possible D gene (7 bases). Germline V lookup: CDR1 GTSNPN, CDR2 SVGIG (reference sequence). There are 13 residues in the CDR3. The V and J ends lost 1 base and 9 bases respectively, with 13 bases between them. CDR3 coding DNA: TGTGCCTGGAGTGGGAGGGGGGGAAGTGAGCAGTTCTTC. This sequence encodes CAWSGRGGSEQFF.

V is TRBV30 and J is TRBJ1-5; D is undetermined. The CDR3 is 17 amino acids. Germline V gives CDR1 GTSNPN, CDR2 SVGIG (reference sequence). The V end was cut by 0 bases, the J end by 3 bases, with 18 bases between. The CDR3 sequence is CAWSVRRTRGSNQPQHF. CDR3 nucleotides: TGTGCCTGGAGTGTACGGCGGACCAGAGGGTCCAATCAGCCCCAGCATTTT.

This clone has more than one count but fewer than ten. The chain recombines TRBV29-1 with TRBJ1-1; 7 nucleotides agree with TRBD1. CDR1 and CDR2 from the germline V gene are SQVTM and ANQGSEA. The junction had 6 bases not matched to a gene; V was cut back by 5 bases and J by 6 bases. This CDR3 region has 12 residues. CDR3: CSVSTGSSEAFF. CDR3 DNA sequence: TGCAGCGTTTCGACAGGGTCCTCTGAAGCTTTCTTT.

The sample holds a few counts of this clone. The V call is TRBV7-2, the J call TRBJ2-7; 9 nucleotides match TRBD1. The CDR3 is made up of 16 amino acids. The ends lost 4 bases at V and 2 bases at J; junction bases unmatched: 9. Germline CDR1 is SGHTA and CDR2 is FQGNSA. CDR3 in DNA: TGTGCCAGCAGCTCCCGGCGGGGACAGGGTCCCTACGAGCAGTACTTC. Its translation: CASSSRRGQGPYEQYF. Combining the CDR3 with reference TRBV7-2 and TRBJ2-7 gives the whole variable domain GAGVSQSPSNKVTEKGKDVELRCDPISGHTALYWYRQSLGQGLEFLIYFQGNSAPDKSGLPSDRFSAERTGGSVSTLTIQRTQQEDSAVYLCASSSRRGQGPYEQYFGPGTRLTVT.

This clone was detected only a few times. This rearrangement joins TRBV7-6 to TRBJ2-3; 8 nucleotides line up with TRBD2. This CDR3 spans 15 amino acids. Losses at the gene ends were 3 bases for V and 1 base for J; bases not matched to a gene: 3. Germline assignment: CDR1 SGHVS and CDR2 FNYEAQ. The CDR3 sequence is CASSFSGVRTDTQYF. The CDR3 bases are TGTGCCAGCAGCTTTAGCGGGGTTCGCACAGATACGCAGTATTTT.

This clone has a handful of counts. The chain employs TRBV5-6 and TRBJ1-5; 7 bases agree with TRBD1. V gave up 2 bases and J gave up 7 bases; unmatched junction bases: 3. The CDR3 totals 13 residues. Germline-derived CDR1 and CDR2 are SGHDT and YYEEEE. The CDR3 coding sequence is TGTGCCAGCAGCTTAACAGGGGCACAGCCCCAGCATTTT. Its protein product is CASSLTGAQPQHF.

J is TRBJ2-7 and V is TRBV5-6, with D possibly matching TRBD1 (5 bases). Per the germline V gene, CDR1 is SGHDT and CDR2 is YYEEEE. CDR3 length: 12 amino acids. Trimming took off 5 bases at V and 3 bases at J, with 9 bases between the two ends. In DNA form, the CDR3 reads TGTGCCAGCAGTCGCGACAGCTACGAGCAGTACTTC. Residues: CASSRDSYEQYF. The variable domain in full, with the rest retrieved from reference TRBV5-6 and TRBJ2-7, is DAGVTQSPTHLIKTRGQQVTLRCSPKSGHDTVSWYQQALGQGPQFIFQYYEEEERQRGNFPDRFSGHQFPNYSSELNVNALLLGDSALYLCASSRDSYEQYFGPGTRLTVT.

This clone was counted only a few times. This sample includes further DNA sequences coding for the same CDR3. The genes are TRBV7-9 and TRBJ2-1; D possibly corresponds to TRBD2 (6 bases). The V end was cut by 4 bases, the J end by 0 bases, with 10 bases between. The germline CDR1 and CDR2 sequences are SEHNR and FQNEAQ (reference sequence). The CDR3 contains 15 residues. CDR3: CASSSRGSSYNEQFF. The CDR3 DNA reads TGTGCCAGCAGCTCCCGGGGGAGCTCCTACAATGAGCAGTTCTTC.

This chain links TRBV6-1 with TRBJ2-5; D remains unclear. Between the trimmed V and J ends, which lost 1 base and 5 bases, there was a span of 8 bases. This CDR3 is 13 amino acids long. The germline V gene encodes CDR1 MNHNS and CDR2 SASEGT. In nucleotides, the CDR3 is TGTGCCAGCAGTGAAGGGTCGGTGGAGACCCAGTACTTC. This translates into CASSEGSVETQYF.

The rearrangement joins TRBV7-9 to TRBJ2-2; TRBD2 agrees at 11 bases. The CDR3 runs 15 residues. Per the germline V gene, CDR1 is SEHNR and CDR2 is FQNEAQ (reference sequence). The V and J ends lost 4 bases and 4 bases, in that order; junction bases with no gene match: 2. CDR3 residues: CASSSGTSGTGELFF. CDR3 DNA sequence: TGTGCCAGCAGCTCCGGGACTAGCGGCACCGGGGAGCTGTTTTTT.

This clone was recorded only once. One end of the junction does not line up with germline, which may come from a read error. This sequence joins TRBV4-1 and TRBJ2-5; 10 bases fit TRBD2. CDR3 size: 14 residues. CDR1 is MGHRA, CDR2 YSYEKL, per germline. The CDR3 coding sequence is TGTGCCAGCAGCCAAGCGGGGGGGGAAGAGACCCAGTACTTC. Translation gives CASSQAGGEETQYF.

This chain joins TRBV6-5 and TRBJ2-1, with TRBD2 matching 8 bases. V was clipped by 7 bases and J by 9 bases; unmatched bases: 14. The germline V gene encodes CDR1 MNHEY and CDR2 SVGAGI. CDR3 length: 15 residues. CDR3 protein: CASKIGGAISGEQFF. CDR3 bases: TGTGCCAGCAAAATCGGGGGGGCGATAAGTGGTGAGCAGTTCTTC.

This chain connects TRBV11-2 to TRBJ1-6, with D possibly matching TRBD1 (6 bases). The CDR3 covers 12 residues. Per the germline V gene, CDR1 is SGHAT and CDR2 is FQNNGV. The germline V and J ends were trimmed by 6 bases and 10 bases, with 10 bases remaining between them. The CDR3 sequence is CASRKTGSPLHF. The CDR3 nucleotides read TGTGCCAGCAGAAAGACAGGATCACCCCTCCACTTT.

The rearrangement links TRBV5-1 to TRBJ2-5; D is perhaps TRBD2 (6 bases). The CDR3 is 14 residues long. The germline V and J ends were trimmed by 2 bases and 4 bases, with 12 bases remaining between them. Germline V gene data show CDR1 as SGHRS and CDR2 as YFSETQ. In nucleotides, the CDR3 is TGCGCCAGCAGCTTCCAGGAGGGCCGAGAGACCCAGTACTTC. Translation: CASSFQEGRETQYF. Using reference TRBV5-1 and TRBJ2-5 for the parts outside the CDR3, the full variable domain is KAGVTQTPRYLIKTRGQQVTLSCSPISGHRSVSWYQQTPGQGLQFLFEYFSETQRNKGNFPGRFSGRQFSNSRSEMNVSTLELGDSALYLCASSFQEGRETQYFGPGTRLLVL.

This clone has more than one count but fewer than ten. V gene TRBV7-3 combines with J gene TRBJ1-6, with D possibly matching TRBD1 (6 bases). Trimming removed 5 bases from V and 6 bases from J, with 14 bases in between. CDR3 size: 15 residues. CDR1 is SGHTA and CDR2 is FQGTGA in the germline V gene. DNA of the CDR3: TGTGCCAGCAGCGCCGGGGTAGGGGGTAATTCACCCCTCCACTTT. Amino acids: CASSAGVGGNSPLHF.

This clone has a handful of counts. The J gene is TRBJ2-7, the V gene TRBV28, with D perhaps TRBD1 (5 bases). Germline loops: CDR1 MDHEN, CDR2 SYDVKM. The CDR3 loop spans 14 amino acids. The V end was cut by 1 base, the J end by 2 bases, with 9 bases between. This chain's CDR3 is CASSLSGLPYEQYF. DNA of the CDR3: TGTGCCAGCAGTTTATCAGGGCTCCCCTACGAGCAGTACTTC.

The chain carries TRBV18 and TRBJ2-5; TRBD1 agrees at 8 bases. Germline V gene sequence: CDR1 KGHSH, CDR2 LQKENI. The V gene end was trimmed by 3 bases and the J gene end by 2 bases; junction bases not matched to a gene: 14. The CDR3 has 18 residues. The CDR3 loop reads CASSPPGGHSQTQETQYF. The DNA for the CDR3 is TGTGCCAGCTCACCCCCAGGGGGCCACTCGCAGACTCAAGAGACCCAGTACTTC. Full variable domain (remainder filled in from reference TRBV18 and TRBJ2-5): NAGVMQNPRHLVRRRGQEARLRCSPMKGHSHVYWYRQLPEEGLKFMVYLQKENIIDESGMPKERFSAEFPKEGPSILRIQQVVRGDSAAYFCASSPPGGHSQTQETQYFGPGTRLLVL.

The rearrangement links TRBV30 to TRBJ1-5; D is unresolved. Germline CDR1 reads GTSNPN; CDR2 reads SVGIG (reference sequence). The CDR3 covers 13 residues. The germline V and J ends were trimmed by 5 bases and 4 bases, with 12 bases remaining between them. This chain's CDR3 is CAWAQRGNQPQHF. CDR3 coding DNA: TGTGCCTGGGCTCAAAGAGGTAATCAGCCCCAGCATTTT.

V usage is TRBV30 and J usage is TRBJ1-6; possible D gene TRBD1, 5 bases. Germline CDR1 GTSNPN, CDR2 SVGIG (reference sequence). Trimming stripped 6 bases from V and 6 bases from J, with 21 bases between. This CDR3 comprises 16 residues. The CDR3 DNA reads as TGTGCCTGCCCTTCAGGCGGGGCGGCTGCTAATTCACCCCTCCACTTT. It encodes CACPSGGAAANSPLHF.

The chain joins TRBV18 to TRBJ2-2; 10 bases are shared with TRBD2. V shed 6 bases, J shed 6 bases, and the junction held 7 bases outside the gene matches. CDR3 length equals 15 residues. Germline values: CDR1 KGHSH, CDR2 LQKENI. The CDR3 nucleotides are TGTGCCAGCTCGCAAGCTAGCGGGGGACCCGGGGAGCTGTTTTTT. This codes for CASSQASGGPGELFF.

The table lists this clone with a few counts. The chain joins TRBV7-9 to TRBJ2-3; no reliable D call. The CDR3 is made up of 12 amino acids. Per the germline V gene, CDR1 is SEHNR and CDR2 is FQNEAQ (reference sequence). V lost 5 bases, J lost 2 bases, and 5 bases lay in between. Written as DNA, the CDR3 is TGTGCCAGCAGCCCCTACACAGATACGCAGTATTTT. As protein: CASSPYTDTQYF.

This clone was counted only a few times. The rearrangement links TRBV7-3 to TRBJ2-3; TRBD1 matches 7 bases. The CDR3 spans 14 residues. V lost 8 bases to trimming and J lost 2 bases; unmatched junction nucleotides: 7. CDR1 is SGHTA and CDR2 is FQGTGA in the germline V gene. The CDR3 reads CASARGGPTDTQYF. Written as DNA, the CDR3 is TGTGCCAGCGCACGAGGGGGCCCCACAGATACGCAGTATTTT. Full variable domain (outside the CDR3, taken from reference TRBV7-3 and TRBJ2-3): GAGVSQTPSNKVTEKGKYVELRCDPISGHTALYWYRQSLGQGPEFLIYFQGTGAADDSGLPNDRFFAVRPEGSVSTLKIQRTERGDSAVYLCASARGGPTDTQYFGPGTRLTVL.

The CDR3 DNA sequence: TGCGCCAGCAGCCCCGGGACAGGGGAGCGCTACACCTTC. The encoded protein is CASSPGTGERYTF. V usage is TRBV10-1 and J usage is TRBJ1-2; 10 bases fit TRBD1. The CDR3 loop spans 13 amino acids. The germline CDR1 and CDR2 sequences are WNHNN and SYGVQD (reference sequence). V lost 6 bases to trimming and J lost 9 bases; unmatched junction nucleotides: 7.